This TCR beta chain is from a study of blood T cell repertoires in COVID-19. Study context: The origin of the acute and convalescent COVID-19 samples was the United States, Italy and Spain. PBMCs, B-cell-depleted T cells, or T cells were the source of the cDNA or gDNA that made up the material.

This clone turned up a few times. The V and J ends lost 5 bases and 8 bases respectively, with 12 bases between them. Germline V gene sequence: CDR1 MDHEN, CDR2 SYDVKM. The CDR3 spans 13 residues. In the original analysis: Estimated nucleated cell counts came from reference gene primer amplification. Repertoires were generated with immunoSEQ multiplex PCR, while TCRdb's copy carries only in-frame clones and drops some. V, J and clone size reflect that table, while D and trimming were determined from the DNA. Here the sample spans about 38,000 clones, around 90% being singletons. Sequencing was carried out using peripheral blood. The genes are TRBV28 and TRBJ1-4, with D unresolved. This clonotype originated in a man between 60 and 70 years old with active or convalescent COVID-19. The CDR3: CASSIVGLEKLFF. DNA of the CDR3: TGTGCCAGCAGTATAGTCGGTTTGGAAAAACTGTTTTTT.